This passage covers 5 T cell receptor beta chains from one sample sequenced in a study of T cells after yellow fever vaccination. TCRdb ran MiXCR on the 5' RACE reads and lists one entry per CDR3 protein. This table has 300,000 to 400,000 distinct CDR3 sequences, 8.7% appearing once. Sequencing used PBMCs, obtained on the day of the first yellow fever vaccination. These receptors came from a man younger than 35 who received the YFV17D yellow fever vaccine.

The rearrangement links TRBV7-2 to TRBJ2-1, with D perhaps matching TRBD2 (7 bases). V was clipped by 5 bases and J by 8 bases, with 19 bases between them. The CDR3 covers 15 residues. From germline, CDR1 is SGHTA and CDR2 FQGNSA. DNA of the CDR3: TGTGCCAGCAGCCTGGGGGGGGCCGGGTGGTATGAGCAGTTCTTC. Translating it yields CASSLGGAGWYEQFF.

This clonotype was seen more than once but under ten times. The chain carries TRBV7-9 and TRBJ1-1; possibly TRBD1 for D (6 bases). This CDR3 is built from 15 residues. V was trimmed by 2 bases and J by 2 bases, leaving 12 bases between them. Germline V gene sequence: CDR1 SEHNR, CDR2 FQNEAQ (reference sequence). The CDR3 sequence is CASSLLLTGNTEAFF. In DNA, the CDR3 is TGTGCCAGCAGCTTATTGTTGACAGGAAACACTGAAGCTTTCTTT. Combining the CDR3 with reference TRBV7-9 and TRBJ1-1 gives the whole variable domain DTGVSQNPRHKITKRGQNVTFRCDPISEHNRLYWYRQTLGQGPEFLTYFQNEAQLEKSRLLSDRFSAERPKGSFSTLEIQRTEQGDSAMYLCASSLLLTGNTEAFFGQGTRLTVV.

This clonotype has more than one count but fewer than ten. The CDR3 nucleotides read TGTGCCAGCAGCCAGGGGGCCGGTAGCACTGAAGCTTTCTTT. Translating it yields CASSQGAGSTEAFF. V usage is TRBV7-2 and J usage is TRBJ1-1; 8 bases match TRBD1. Unmatched junction bases numbered 6, after V lost 5 bases and J lost 4 bases. The CDR3 contains 14 residues. The germline V gene encodes CDR1 SGHTA and CDR2 FQGNSA.

The CDR3 loop is CASSLTNQPQHF. CDR3 bases: TGTGCCAGCAGCCTAACGAATCAGCCCCAGCATTTT. The chain couples TRBV12-3 or TRBV12-4 to TRBJ1-5; the D is unclear. The V end was cut by 6 bases, the J end by 4 bases, with 7 bases between. The CDR3 contains 12 residues.

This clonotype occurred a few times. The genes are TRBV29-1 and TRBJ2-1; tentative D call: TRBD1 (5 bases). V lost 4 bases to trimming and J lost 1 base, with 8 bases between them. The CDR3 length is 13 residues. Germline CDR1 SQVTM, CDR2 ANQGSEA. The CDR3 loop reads CSVGGRSYNEQFF. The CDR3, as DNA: TGCAGCGTTGGGGGCCGGTCCTACAATGAGCAGTTCTTC.